This T cell receptor beta chain emerged from a study of beta chain features in type 1 diabetes. Study as a whole: Taken together, all samples contributed some 98 million examined sorted cells.

The CDR3 sequence is 16 residues long. The germline CDR1 and CDR2 sequences are ENHRY and SYGVKD. Trimming took 2 bases from V and 6 from J; bases not matched to a gene: 5. Study conclusions and caveats: Possibly, sequencing cDNA over-represented cells that had high TCR expression levels.

Notes on this clone: Its antigen remains unknown.

Averaging about 120 mL, one heparinised blood draw was given by each donor. The authors reverse transcribed all of the isolated RNA, so sequencing captured expressed TCRB transcripts. Assay used: immunoSEQ multiplex PCR; TCRdb lists only in-frame clones, some missing. The table shows about 350,000 clones, with 15% to 20% occurring only once. The chain has TRBV10-3 and TRBJ2-4, with 12 bases lining up with TRBD1. Sequencing was performed on naive CD4+ T cells from blood. This receptor was identified in a woman between 18 and 29 years old in good health. Here the CDR3 DNA reads TGTGCCATCAGTGAGCCCGGGACAGGGGGCGGAAACATTCAGTACTTC. It yields the protein CAISEPGTGGGNIQYF.